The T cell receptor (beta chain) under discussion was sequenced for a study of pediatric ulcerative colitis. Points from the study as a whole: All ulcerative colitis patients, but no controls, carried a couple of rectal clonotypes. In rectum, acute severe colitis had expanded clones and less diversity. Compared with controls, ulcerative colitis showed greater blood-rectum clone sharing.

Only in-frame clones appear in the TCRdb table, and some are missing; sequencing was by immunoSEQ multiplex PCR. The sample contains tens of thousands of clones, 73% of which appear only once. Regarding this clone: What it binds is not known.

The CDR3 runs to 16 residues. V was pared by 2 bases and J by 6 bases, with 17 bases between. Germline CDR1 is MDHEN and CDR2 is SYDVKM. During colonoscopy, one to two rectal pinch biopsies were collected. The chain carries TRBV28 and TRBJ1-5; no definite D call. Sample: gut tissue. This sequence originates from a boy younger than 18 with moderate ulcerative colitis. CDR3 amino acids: CASSLGTVGYGQPQHF. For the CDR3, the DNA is TGTGCCAGCAGTTTAGGTACGGTAGGATACGGTCAGCCCCAGCATTTT.